The T cell receptor (beta chain) under discussion was sequenced for a study of post-analysis software for immune sequencing data. Study-wide results and limits: The five TRBV segments detected at higher frequency in patients than in controls included TRBV5-6, TRBV5-1 and TRBV20-1. With F measure, samples from one preparation batch clustered together strongly. The normalized Chao1 diversity of multiple sclerosis patients was significantly lower than that of controls.

Unique molecular identifiers featured in each of the TCR beta cDNA libraries. TCRdb fed the PCR reads into MiXCR, producing one record per CDR3 protein. In the table there are 750,000 to 950,000 distinct CDR3 sequences, 53% of which are singletons. For this clonotype: Antigen unknown.

The V gene end was trimmed by 6 bases and the J gene end by 5 bases; junction bases not matched to a gene: 9. CDR1 and CDR2 (germline): DFQATT, SNEGSKA (reference sequence). The CDR3 has 14 residues. The chain carries TRBV20-1 and TRBJ2-7, with 11 bases identical to TRBD2. Sequenced: blood. This TCR came from a girl under 18 with multiple sclerosis. Here the CDR3 reads CSAKGLAEPHEQYF. CDR3 sequence (DNA): TGCAGTGCGAAGGGACTAGCGGAGCCCCACGAGCAGTACTTC.